The 20 T cell receptor beta chains below were found in one sample sequenced in a study of cytomegalovirus exposure and HLA in healthy donors. This PCR relied on a set of 60 Vbeta primers and 13 Jbeta primers. The repertoire was sequenced with immunoSEQ multiplex PCR; TCRdb's copy has only in-frame clones and lacks some. The sample contains fewer than 250,000 clones, about 89% of which appear only once. Input material: PBMCs. Source of these receptors: a man aged 25-45 years in good health and CMV-seronegative.

The V call is TRBV28, the J call TRBJ2-7; no clear D gene. Germline CDR1 MDHEN, CDR2 SYDVKM. The germline V and J ends were trimmed by 0 bases and 2 bases, with 11 bases remaining between them. The CDR3 spans 15 residues. The CDR3 loop is CASSLWERGPYEQYF. The CDR3 DNA sequence: TGTGCCAGCAGTTTATGGGAACGCGGTCCCTACGAGCAGTACTTC.

The CDR3 sequence: CASSATGTGQETQYF. The DNA of the CDR3 is TGTGCCAGCAGTGCAACCGGGACAGGACAAGAGACCCAGTACTTC. The chain combines TRBV25-1 with TRBJ2-5; 8 nucleotides agree with TRBD1. The CDR3 sequence is 15 residues long. V lost 4 bases and J lost 2; bases outside the gene matches: 6. The germline V gene encodes CDR1 MGHDK and CDR2 SYGVNS.

The chain is built from TRBV29-1 and TRBJ1-5, with 8 bases that match TRBD1. The V and J ends lost 5 bases and 1 base, in that order; junction bases with no gene match: 1. The CDR3 is 13 amino acids. Looked up from germline, CDR1 is SQVTM and CDR2 is ANQGSEA. The CDR3 reads CSVQGASNQPQHF. Written as DNA, the CDR3 is TGCAGCGTTCAGGGGGCAAGCAATCAGCCCCAGCATTTT. Looking up the rest from reference TRBV29-1 and TRBJ1-5 gives the full variable domain: SAVISQKPSRDICQRGTSLTIQCQVDSQVTMMFWYRQQPGQSLTLIATANQGSEATYESGFVIDKFPISRPNLTFSTLTVSNMSPEDSSIYLCSVQGASNQPQHFGDGTRLSIL.

V and J are TRBV5-4 and TRBJ2-7, with 7 bases identical to TRBD2. J lost 4 bases, V lost 0 bases, and 10 bases had no gene match. The CDR3 runs 16 residues. CDR1 is SGHNT, CDR2 YYREEE, per germline (reference sequence). CDR3 nucleotide sequence: TGTGCCAGCAGCTTGGGGGGGGGAAGGGTGGGATACGAGCAGTACTTC. It translates to CASSLGGGRVGYEQYF.

The V and J genes are TRBV4-2 and TRBJ2-1; TRBD1 matches at 8 bases. This CDR3 spans 13 amino acids. Germline V lookup: CDR1 LGHNA, CDR2 YNFKEQ. With V trimmed by 3 bases and J by 9 bases, 4 bases remained unmatched. The DNA of the CDR3 is TGTGCCAGCAGCCACGGACAGGGTATTGAGCAGTTCTTC. It is translated as CASSHGQGIEQFF.

The chain recombines TRBV5-1 with TRBJ2-7; TRBD1 is a possible D gene (5 bases). The CDR3 loop spans 15 amino acids. Trimming stripped 4 bases from V and 0 bases from J, with 14 bases between. Germline CDR1 SGHRS, CDR2 YFSETQ. CDR3 in DNA: TGCGCCAGCAGCCCCGACAGTAACCCCTCCTACGAGCAGTACTTC. It codes for CASSPDSNPSYEQYF. The full variable domain, its missing parts supplied by reference TRBV5-1 and TRBJ2-7, is KAGVTQTPRYLIKTRGQQVTLSCSPISGHRSVSWYQQTPGQGLQFLFEYFSETQRNKGNFPGRFSGRQFSNSRSEMNVSTLELGDSALYLCASSPDSNPSYEQYFGPGTRLTVT.

The V gene is TRBV5-1, the J gene TRBJ2-7, with TRBD2 matching 8 bases. The germline gives CDR1 SGHRS, CDR2 YFSETQ. The length of the CDR3 is 15 residues. V was clipped by 6 bases and J by 1 base; unmatched bases: 9. The CDR3 nucleotides are TGCGCCAGCAAGAACTACGGGACTAGTTCCTACGAGCAGTACTTC. Amino acid sequence: CASKNYGTSSYEQYF.

V usage is TRBV6-5 and J usage is TRBJ2-7, with D possibly matching TRBD2 (5 bases). V was shortened by 2 bases and J by 4 bases, with 12 bases between the two germline ends. The germline V gene has CDR1 MNHEY and CDR2 SVGAGI. This CDR3 is built from 14 residues. The CDR3 nucleotides are TGTGCCAGCAGTTACCCGGTGGGAGCATACGAGCAGTACTTC. This encodes CASSYPVGAYEQYF.

This chain joins TRBV7-6 and TRBJ1-5; D is undetermined. The germline CDR1 and CDR2 sequences are SGHVS and FNYEAQ. V gave up 1 base and J gave up 0 bases, with 16 bases separating them. The CDR3 loop spans 18 amino acids. The CDR3 nucleotides read TGTGCCAGCAGCTTAGGTGTTAGGCCAGACTATAGCAATCAGCCCCAGCATTTT. This translates into CASSLGVRPDYSNQPQHF.

This chain uses TRBV5-1 with TRBJ2-7; TRBD2 aligns across 8 bases. The CDR3 is 16 residues long. V shed 4 bases, J shed 2 bases, and the junction held 11 bases outside the gene matches. CDR1 and CDR2 (germline): SGHRS, YFSETQ. The chain's CDR3 is CASSRGGIAAPYEQYF. The CDR3 DNA sequence: TGCGCCAGCAGCCGGGGGGGGATAGCGGCTCCCTACGAGCAGTACTTC.

The genes are TRBV27 and TRBJ2-7; TRBD2 might be the D (5 bases). Deletions cut 2 bases from V and 0 bases from J, with 11 bases between. The CDR3 consists of 15 residues. Germline lookup yields CDR1 MNHEY and CDR2 SMNVEV (reference sequence). CDR3 bases: TGTGCCAGCAGTTTACTTTCGGGGAGCTCCTACGAGCAGTACTTC. Translation: CASSLLSGSSYEQYF.

The chain uses TRBV29-1 and TRBJ2-3; TRBD2 is a possible D gene (6 bases). Trimming left V 4 bases short and J 0 bases short, with 14 bases between. CDR3 length equals 15 residues. Germline V gene data show CDR1 as SQVTM and CDR2 as ANQGSEA. CDR3 DNA sequence: TGCAGCGTTGTCGGGGACTTCTCTAGCACAGATACGCAGTATTTT. This encodes CSVVGDFSSTDTQYF.

This clone was seen once. DNA for the CDR3: TGTGCCAGCAGTGAAGCCTCGACAGGGCTGAACACTGAAGCTTTCTTT. Amino acid sequence: CASSEASTGLNTEAFF. The chain is built from TRBV2 and TRBJ1-1; 7 positions agree with TRBD1. The CDR3 runs to 16 residues. Germline CDR1 and CDR2: SNHLY and FYNNEI. Trimming cost V 0 bases and J 0 bases; bases outside gene matches: 4.

Points on this clone: At one boundary the junction diverges from the germline segment, which might be a read error. The rearrangement joins TRBV19 to TRBJ1-1; D is undetermined. Per the germline V gene, CDR1 is LNHDA and CDR2 is SQIVND (reference sequence). The CDR3 spans 12 residues. DNA of the CDR3: TGTGCCAGTAGTTTCCAGGCACGCTCGATCGTCTTT. Encoded protein: CASSFQARSIVF.

The chain combines TRBV10-3 with TRBJ1-2, with 10 bases identical to TRBD1. This CDR3 is 14 amino acids long. Looked up from germline, CDR1 is ENHRY and CDR2 is SYGVKD. Trimming took 5 bases from V and 7 from J; bases not matched to a gene: 7. The CDR3 nucleotides are TGTGCCATCAGTAGCGGGACAGGGGTAATTGGCTACACCTTC. It yields the protein CAISSGTGVIGYTF.

This clone was observed a few times. The chain employs TRBV5-1 and TRBJ2-3; 8 nucleotides align to TRBD2. Germline values: CDR1 SGHRS, CDR2 YFSETQ. The CDR3 is 14 amino acids. V lost 2 bases and J lost 6; bases outside the gene matches: 5. The CDR3 region is CASSFRAGDDTQYF. CDR3 bases: TGCGCCAGCAGCTTTAGAGCGGGGGACGATACGCAGTATTTT.

The rearrangement joins TRBV7-8 to TRBJ2-3; 7 bases are shared with TRBD2. There are 16 residues in the CDR3. The germline gives CDR1 SGHVS, CDR2 FQNEAQ. Germline trimming cut 1 base from V and 6 bases from J; bases unmatched to any gene: 10. In nucleotides, the CDR3 is TGTGCCAGCAGCTTAGTCCCCCCTAGCGGTACGGATACGCAGTATTTT. Translated: CASSLVPPSGTDTQYF.

The chain joins TRBV6-4 to TRBJ1-6; D is unclear. Trimming pared 8 bases from V and 7 bases from J, leaving 12 bases between. Germline assignment: CDR1 MRHNA and CDR2 SNTAGT. The CDR3 runs to 13 residues. The CDR3 is CASSREGNSPLHF. The CDR3 bases are TGTGCCAGCTCCCGTGAGGGAAATTCACCCCTCCACTTT.

The J gene is TRBJ2-5, the V gene TRBV18; 8 bases agree with TRBD1. The J call may be wrong; the DNA end is better matched by TRBJ2-7. This CDR3 region has 13 residues. The V gene's germline CDR1 is KGHSH and CDR2 LQKENI. Here the CDR3 reads CATRQGMEYEQYF. The CDR3 bases are TGTGCCACGCGACAGGGGATGGAGTACGAGCAGTACTTC.

Notes on this clone: Compared with germline, one end of the junction differs, possibly owing to a read error. This chain joins TRBV7-7 and TRBJ1-5; a possible D gene is TRBD1 (5 bases). The V gene's germline CDR1 is SSHAT and CDR2 FNYEAQ (reference sequence). The length of the CDR3 is 13 residues. CDR3 nucleotides: TGTGCTAGCAGCTTAGACCAGGGTCAGCCCCAGCATTTT. Protein product: CASSLDQGQPQHF.